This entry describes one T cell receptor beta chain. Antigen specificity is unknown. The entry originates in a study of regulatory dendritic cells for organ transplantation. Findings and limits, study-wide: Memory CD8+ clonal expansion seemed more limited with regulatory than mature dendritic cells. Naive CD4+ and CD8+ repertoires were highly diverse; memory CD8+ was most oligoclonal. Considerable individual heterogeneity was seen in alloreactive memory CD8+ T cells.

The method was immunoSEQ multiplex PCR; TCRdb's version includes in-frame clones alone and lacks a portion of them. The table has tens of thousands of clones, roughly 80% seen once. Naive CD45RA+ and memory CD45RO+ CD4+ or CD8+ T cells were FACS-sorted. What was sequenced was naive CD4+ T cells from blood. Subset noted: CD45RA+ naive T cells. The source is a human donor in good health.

This chain's CDR3 is CASSPPRRGGPAYEQYF. The CDR3 coding sequence is TGTGCCAGCTCACCACCCAGGAGGGGGGGCCCCGCGTACGAGCAGTACTTC. The chain employs TRBV18 and TRBJ2-7; TRBD2 might be the D (7 bases). The CDR3 loop spans 17 amino acids. Germline V CDR1 and CDR2: KGHSH, LQKENI. The V end was cut by 0 bases, the J end by 4 bases, with 19 bases between.